This T cell receptor beta chain was identified during a study of T cell changes during pregnancy in multiple sclerosis. Repertoires were generated with immunoSEQ multiplex PCR, while TCRdb's copy carries only in-frame clones and drops some. The sample gives about 30,000 clones, 90% of which show up once; over 0.35% is in the top ten. The sample here was CD4+ T cells from peripheral blood mononuclear cells, taken in the second trimester of pregnancy. The receptor was derived from a female donor in good health, enrolled as a control in a pregnancy study.

This CDR3 is CASSLGGRYSNQPQHF. CDR3 bases: TGTGCCAGCAGCTTGGGGGGGCGTTATAGCAATCAGCCCCAGCATTTT. This rearrangement joins TRBV5-6 to TRBJ1-5, with D maybe TRBD1 (6 bases). CDR1 and CDR2 (germline): SGHDT, YYEEEE. V lost 0 bases and J lost 0, with 10 bases in between. The CDR3 runs to 16 residues.